One and the same sample provided the 22 T cell receptor beta chains below, sequenced in a study of T cell responses to AZD1222 COVID-19 vaccine. Here immunoSEQ multiplex PCR was the method, and the copy in TCRdb shows in-frame clones only, minus some. Found here are some 94,000 clones, roughly 85% of them singletons; the top ten hold about 2.9%. Material: peripheral blood, obtained on day 0 of AZD1222 vaccination. These receptors all stem from an adult in good health.

The V gene is TRBV29-1, the J gene TRBJ1-1; TRBD1 is a possible D gene (6 bases). The CDR3 contains 12 residues. Germline values: CDR1 SQVTM, CDR2 ANQGSEA. Deletions cut 8 bases from V and 7 bases from J, with 17 bases between. The CDR3 sequence is CSLRSWTDEAFF. CDR3 in DNA: TGCAGCCTTCGGTCCTGGACAGATGAAGCTTTCTTT.

V is TRBV6-4 and J is TRBJ1-6; D is uncertain. Trimming left V 4 bases short and J 4 bases short, with 5 bases between. The germline V gene has CDR1 MRHNA and CDR2 SNTAGT. CDR3 length: 13 residues. The CDR3 DNA follows: TGTGCCAGCAGTGTCCTGTATAATTCACCCCTCCACTTT. Translated, it gives CASSVLYNSPLHF.

This chain links TRBV15 with TRBJ2-1; possible D gene TRBD2, 5 bases. The CDR3 loop spans 14 amino acids. Per the germline V gene, CDR1 is LNHNV and CDR2 is YYDKDF (reference sequence). V was pared by 1 base and J by 7 bases, with 11 bases between. This CDR3 is CATSRAGIRNEQFF. Here the CDR3 DNA reads TGTGCCACCAGCAGAGCGGGGATTAGGAATGAGCAGTTCTTC. Based on the CDR3 plus reference TRBV15 and TRBJ2-1, the full variable domain is DAMVIQNPRYQVTQFGKPVTLSCSQTLNHNVMYWYQQKSSQAPKLLFHYYDKDFNNEADTPDNFQSRRPNTSFCFLDIRSPGLGDTAMYLCATSRAGIRNEQFFGPGTRLTVL.

The chain joins TRBV5-6 to TRBJ1-2; D unresolved. V lost 2 bases, J lost 2 bases, and 7 bases lay in between. From germline, CDR1 is SGHDT and CDR2 YYEEEE. This CDR3 region has 13 residues. The CDR3 protein is CASSFHRNYGYTF. The CDR3, as DNA: TGTGCCAGCAGCTTCCACAGAAACTATGGCTACACCTTC.

The CDR3 loop is CASSPPSGGLTDTQYF. DNA for the CDR3: TGTGCCAGCTCACCACCTAGCGGGGGGCTCACAGATACGCAGTATTTT. The J gene is TRBJ2-3, the V gene TRBV18, with 10 bases identical to TRBD2. The germline V gene has CDR1 KGHSH and CDR2 LQKENI. V dropped 0 bases and J dropped 2; count of bases not matched to a gene: 2. The CDR3 is 16 residues long.

The genes are TRBV14 and TRBJ1-2, with D possibly TRBD1 on 5 matching bases. Germline CDR1 is SGHDN and CDR2 is FVKESK. V was trimmed by 7 bases and J by 8 bases, leaving 17 bases between them. This CDR3 contains 13 residues. The CDR3 protein is CASTTWGTEGYTF. The CDR3 coding sequence is TGTGCCAGCACCACATGGGGGACGGAAGGCTACACCTTC.

The chain is built from TRBV3-1 (or the pseudogene TRBV3-2) and TRBJ1-1; D gene ambiguous. Germline V gene data show CDR1 as LGHDT and CDR2 as YNNKEL (reference sequence). V was pared by 6 bases and J by 7 bases, with 9 bases between. This CDR3 is built from 11 residues. The CDR3 nucleotides read TGTGCCAGCAGTAGGTATAGTGAAGCTTTCTTT. This codes for CASSRYSEAFF.

The chain is built from TRBV3-1 (or the pseudogene TRBV3-2) and TRBJ1-2; tentatively, D is TRBD1 (5 bases). CDR3 size: 19 residues. V shed 4 bases and J shed 2 bases, with 26 bases lying between them. Looked up from germline, CDR1 is LGHDT and CDR2 is YNNKEL (reference sequence). The CDR3 here is CASSPPRAGRRIKNYGYTF. The CDR3 nucleotides read TGTGCCAGCAGCCCTCCCCGGGCGGGACGTAGGATAAAAAACTATGGCTACACCTTC.

J is TRBJ1-5 and V is TRBV7-9; D is unresolved. The CDR3 spans 14 residues. Germline CDR1 and CDR2: SEHNR and FQNEAQ (reference sequence). With 1 base removed from V and 10 bases from J, the gap between germline ends came to 14 bases. CDR3 sequence (DNA): TGTGCCAGCAGCTTAGTTGGTGGTGGAGGTCCCCAGCATTTT. It yields the protein CASSLVGGGGPQHF.

This chain links TRBV7-3 with TRBJ1-5; 7 bases fit TRBD1. CDR3 length: 14 amino acids. Germline lookup yields CDR1 SGHTA and CDR2 FQGTGA. V gave up 4 bases and J gave up 1 base; unmatched junction bases: 1. The CDR3 nucleotides are TGTGCCAGCAGCTCACAGGGGAGCAATCAGCCCCAGCATTTT. Translating it yields CASSSQGSNQPQHF.

The V and J genes are TRBV3-1 (or the pseudogene TRBV3-2) and TRBJ2-7; 7 positions agree with TRBD1. The junction had 12 bases not matched to a gene; V was cut back by 2 bases and J by 2 bases. The V gene's germline CDR1 is LGHDT and CDR2 YNNKEL (reference sequence). This CDR3 is built from 17 residues. CDR3 DNA sequence: TGTGCCAGCAGCCAACATCAGGGGGTCCGGTACCCCTACGAGCAGTACGTC. Its translation is CASSQHQGVRYPYEQYV.

This clone has a single count. V and J are TRBV4-2 and TRBJ2-3; unclear D gene. CDR1 and CDR2 (germline): LGHNA, YNFKEQ. The CDR3 length is 12 residues. Trimming took off 1 base at V and 8 bases at J, with 7 bases between the two ends. The CDR3 protein is CASSQGGVTQYF. CDR3 sequence (DNA): TGTGCCAGCAGCCAAGGTGGGGTTACGCAGTATTTT.

V usage is TRBV19 and J usage is TRBJ1-4; D possibly corresponds to TRBD1 (6 bases). Germline CDR1 reads LNHDA; CDR2 reads SQIVND (reference sequence). The CDR3 is 15 residues long. Trimming pared 9 bases from V and 6 bases from J, leaving 20 bases between. CDR3: CASRRAGGFDEKLFF. The CDR3 DNA sequence: TGTGCCAGCCGACGGGCGGGGGGCTTCGATGAAAAACTGTTTTTT.

CDR3 DNA sequence: TGTGCCAGTAGTCCACCGGGACAGGGGGAAAAACTGTTTTTT. Amino acids: CASSPPGQGEKLFF. The chain uses TRBV19 and TRBJ1-4, with TRBD1 matching 10 bases. Germline V gene sequence: CDR1 LNHDA, CDR2 SQIVND (reference sequence). V was clipped by 5 bases and J by 8 bases; unmatched bases: 5. The CDR3 is made up of 14 amino acids.

This chain joins TRBV5-5 and TRBJ2-3, with TRBD1 matching 10 bases. The germline gives CDR1 SGHKS, CDR2 YYEKEE (reference sequence). This CDR3 has 16 amino acids. V shed 0 bases, J shed 9 bases, and the junction held 10 bases outside the gene matches. This CDR3 reads CASSLGRQGAFATQYF. The CDR3 DNA sequence: TGTGCCAGCAGCTTGGGGCGACAGGGGGCCTTCGCGACGCAGTATTTT.

This rearrangement joins TRBV6-6 to TRBJ2-2; a possible D gene is TRBD1 (6 bases). The CDR3 sequence is 16 residues long. The ends were cut back, 2 bases at V and 5 bases at J, with 15 bases in the middle. Germline CDR1 is MNHNY and CDR2 is SVGAGI (reference sequence). The chain's CDR3 is CASSYRPDSLTGELFF. The CDR3 DNA sequence: TGTGCCAGCAGTTACCGGCCGGACAGCTTAACCGGGGAGCTGTTTTTT.

The V gene is TRBV9, the J gene TRBJ2-3; D might be TRBD1 (6 bases). Trimming took off 0 bases at V and 3 bases at J, with 11 bases between the two ends. Looked up from germline, CDR1 is SGDLS and CDR2 is YYNGEE. CDR3 length equals 15 residues. The CDR3 spells CASSVADQGTDTQYF. The CDR3 DNA is TGTGCCAGCAGCGTAGCCGACCAGGGGACAGATACGCAGTATTTT.

The V call is TRBV19, the J call TRBJ1-1; the D gene is possibly TRBD1 (5 bases). V was cut by 3 bases and J by 2 bases, with 19 bases left in between. Germline V gene data show CDR1 as LNHDA and CDR2 as SQIVND (reference sequence). The CDR3 extends over 17 amino acids. CDR3: CASSIPSGSAQNTEAFF. The CDR3 region has the DNA TGTGCCAGTAGTATCCCCTCAGGGTCAGCCCAAAACACTGAAGCTTTCTTT.

The chain combines TRBV7-9 with TRBJ2-5; 7 bases fit TRBD2. The trim removed 11 bases at V and 5 bases at J, leaving 5 bases unmatched. This CDR3 comprises 11 residues. Germline V gene sequence: CDR1 SEHNR, CDR2 FQNEAQ (reference sequence). The CDR3 DNA follows: TGTGCCGCCCCCGGGGGGGAGACCCAGTACTTC. Translating it yields CAAPGGETQYF.

The chain recombines TRBV11-2 with TRBJ1-2, with no clear D. The V and J ends lost 3 bases and 2 bases respectively, with 7 bases between them. CDR1 is SGHAT, CDR2 FQNNGV, per germline. CDR3 length: 13 residues. The CDR3 here is CASSFGLNYGYTF. The CDR3, as DNA: TGTGCCAGCAGCTTTGGACTCAACTATGGCTACACCTTC.

In the case of this clone: One end of the junction does not line up with germline, which may come from a read error. This chain connects TRBV5-1 to TRBJ1-4; D is perhaps TRBD1 (6 bases). The CDR3 runs to 15 residues. The germline gives CDR1 SGHRS, CDR2 YFSETQ. CDR3 sequence reads: CASSPTGRGSEKLFF. CDR3 coding DNA: TGTGCCAGCAGCCCCACAGGGAGGGGGAGTGAAAAACTGTTTTTT.

This clone appeared once. V usage is TRBV9 and J usage is TRBJ2-1; TRBD1 matches 10 bases. This CDR3 is 16 amino acids long. J gave up 4 bases and V 3 bases, and 7 bases lay outside the gene matches. Germline CDR1 is SGDLS and CDR2 is YYNGEE. CDR3 nucleotide sequence: TGTGCCAGCAGCGCGGGACAGGGGATCCCGTACAATGAGCAGTTCTTC. This codes for CASSAGQGIPYNEQFF.